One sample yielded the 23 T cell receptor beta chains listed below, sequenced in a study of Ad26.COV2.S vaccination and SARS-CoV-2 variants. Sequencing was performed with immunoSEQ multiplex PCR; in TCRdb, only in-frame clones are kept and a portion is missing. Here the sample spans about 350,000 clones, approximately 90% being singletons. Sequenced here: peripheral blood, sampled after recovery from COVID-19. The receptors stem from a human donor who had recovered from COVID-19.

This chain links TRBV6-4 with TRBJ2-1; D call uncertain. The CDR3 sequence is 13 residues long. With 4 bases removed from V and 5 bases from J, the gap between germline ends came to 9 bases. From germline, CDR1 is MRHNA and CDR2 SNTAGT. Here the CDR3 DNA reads TGTGCCAGCAGTGTCGGCAGTCACAATGAGCAGTTCTTC. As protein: CASSVGSHNEQFF.

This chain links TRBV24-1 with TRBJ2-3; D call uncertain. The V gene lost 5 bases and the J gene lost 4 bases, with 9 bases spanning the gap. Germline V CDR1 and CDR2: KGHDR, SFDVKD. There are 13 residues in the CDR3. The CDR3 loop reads CATSARQADTQYF. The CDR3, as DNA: TGTGCCACCAGTGCCCGCCAGGCAGATACGCAGTATTTT.

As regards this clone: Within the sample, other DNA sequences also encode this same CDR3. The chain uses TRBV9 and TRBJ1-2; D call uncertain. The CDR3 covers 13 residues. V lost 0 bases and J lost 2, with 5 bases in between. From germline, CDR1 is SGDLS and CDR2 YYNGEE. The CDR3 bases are TGTGCCAGCAGCGTAGGAGGGAACTATGGCTACACCTTC. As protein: CASSVGGNYGYTF.

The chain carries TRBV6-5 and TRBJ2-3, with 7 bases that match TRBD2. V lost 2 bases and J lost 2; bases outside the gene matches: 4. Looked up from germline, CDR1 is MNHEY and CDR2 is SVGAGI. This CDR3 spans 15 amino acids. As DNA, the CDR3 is TGTGCCAGCAGTTACATGGGGGGGAACACAGATACGCAGTATTTT. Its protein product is CASSYMGGNTDTQYF.

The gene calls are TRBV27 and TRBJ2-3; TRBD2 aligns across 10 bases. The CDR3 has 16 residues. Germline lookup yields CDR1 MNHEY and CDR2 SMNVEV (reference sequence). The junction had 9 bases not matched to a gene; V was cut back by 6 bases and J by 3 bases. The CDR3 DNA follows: TGTGCCAGCAGCCTTAAGCGGGGGGGGATGACAGATACGCAGTATTTT. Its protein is CASSLKRGGMTDTQYF.

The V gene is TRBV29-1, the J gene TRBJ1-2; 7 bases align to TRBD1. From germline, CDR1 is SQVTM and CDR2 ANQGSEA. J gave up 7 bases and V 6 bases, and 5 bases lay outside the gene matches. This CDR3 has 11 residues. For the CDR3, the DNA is TGCAGCGTACACGACAGGGCTGGCTACACCTTC. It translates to CSVHDRAGYTF.

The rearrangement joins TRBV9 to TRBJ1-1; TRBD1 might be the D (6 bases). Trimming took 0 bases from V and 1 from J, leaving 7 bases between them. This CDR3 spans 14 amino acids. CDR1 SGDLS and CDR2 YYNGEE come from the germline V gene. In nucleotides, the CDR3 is TGTGCCAGCAGCGTAGGACAGGAGAACACTGAAGCTTTCTTT. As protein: CASSVGQENTEAFF.

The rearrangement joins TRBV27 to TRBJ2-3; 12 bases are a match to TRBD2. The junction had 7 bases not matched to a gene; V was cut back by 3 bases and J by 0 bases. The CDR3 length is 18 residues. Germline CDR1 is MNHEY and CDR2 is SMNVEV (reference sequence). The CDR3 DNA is TGTGCCAGCAGTTTTCGACTAGCGGGGGCTTATAGCACAGATACGCAGTATTTT. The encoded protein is CASSFRLAGAYSTDTQYF.

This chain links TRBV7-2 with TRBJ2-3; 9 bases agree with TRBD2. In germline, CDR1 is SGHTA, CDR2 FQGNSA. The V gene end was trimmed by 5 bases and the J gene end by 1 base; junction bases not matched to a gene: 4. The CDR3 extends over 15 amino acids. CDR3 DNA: TGTGCCAGCAGCGGCGGGGGGGCCGGCACAGATACGCAGTATTTT. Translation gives CASSGGGAGTDTQYF.

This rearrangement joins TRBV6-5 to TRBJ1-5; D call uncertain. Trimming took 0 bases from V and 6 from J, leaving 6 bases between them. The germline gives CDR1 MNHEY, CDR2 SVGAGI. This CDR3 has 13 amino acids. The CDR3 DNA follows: TGTGCCAGCAGTTACTCCGGCATTCAGCCCCAGCATTTT. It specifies CASSYSGIQPQHF.

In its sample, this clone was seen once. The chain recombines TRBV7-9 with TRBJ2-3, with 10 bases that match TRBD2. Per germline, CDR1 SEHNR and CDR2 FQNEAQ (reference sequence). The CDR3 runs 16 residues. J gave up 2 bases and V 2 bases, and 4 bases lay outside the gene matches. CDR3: CASSLRAGGNTDTQYF. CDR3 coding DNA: TGTGCCAGCAGCTTACGAGCGGGGGGGAACACAGATACGCAGTATTTT.

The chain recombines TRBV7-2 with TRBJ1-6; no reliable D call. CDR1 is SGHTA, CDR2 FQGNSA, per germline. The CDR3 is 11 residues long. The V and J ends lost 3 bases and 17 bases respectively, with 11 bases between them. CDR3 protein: CASSFGQAVHF. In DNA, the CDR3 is TGTGCCAGCAGCTTCGGGCAGGCGGTCCACTTT. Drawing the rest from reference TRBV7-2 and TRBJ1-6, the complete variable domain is GAGVSQSPSNKVTEKGKDVELRCDPISGHTALYWYRQSLGQGLEFLIYFQGNSAPDKSGLPSDRFSAERTGGSVSTLTIQRTQQEDSAVYLCASSFGQAVHFGNGTRLTVT.

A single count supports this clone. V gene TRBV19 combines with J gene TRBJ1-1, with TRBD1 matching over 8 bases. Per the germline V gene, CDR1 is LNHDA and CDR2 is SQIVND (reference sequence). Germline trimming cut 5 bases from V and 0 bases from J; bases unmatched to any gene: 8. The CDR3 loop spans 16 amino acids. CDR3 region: CASSPRTGNLNTEAFF. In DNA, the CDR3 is TGTGCCAGTAGTCCGAGGACAGGGAACTTGAACACTGAAGCTTTCTTT.

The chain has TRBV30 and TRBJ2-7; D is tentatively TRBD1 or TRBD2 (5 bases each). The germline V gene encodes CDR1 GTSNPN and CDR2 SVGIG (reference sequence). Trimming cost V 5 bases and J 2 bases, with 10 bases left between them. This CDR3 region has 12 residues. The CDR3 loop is CAWSGRTYEQYF. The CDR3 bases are TGTGCCTGGTCGGGACGTACCTACGAGCAGTACTTC.

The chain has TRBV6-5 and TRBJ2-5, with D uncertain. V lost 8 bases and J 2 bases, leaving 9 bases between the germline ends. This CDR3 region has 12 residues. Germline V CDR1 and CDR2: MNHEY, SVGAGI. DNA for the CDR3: TGTGCCAGCGAGCATATGCAAGAGACCCAGTACTTC. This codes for CASEHMQETQYF.

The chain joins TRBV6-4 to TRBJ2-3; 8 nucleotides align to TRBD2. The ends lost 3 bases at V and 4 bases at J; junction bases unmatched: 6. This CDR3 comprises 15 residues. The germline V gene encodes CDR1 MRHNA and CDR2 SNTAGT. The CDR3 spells CASSESAGGPDTQYF. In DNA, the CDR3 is TGTGCCAGCAGTGAATCCGCGGGGGGACCAGATACGCAGTATTTT.

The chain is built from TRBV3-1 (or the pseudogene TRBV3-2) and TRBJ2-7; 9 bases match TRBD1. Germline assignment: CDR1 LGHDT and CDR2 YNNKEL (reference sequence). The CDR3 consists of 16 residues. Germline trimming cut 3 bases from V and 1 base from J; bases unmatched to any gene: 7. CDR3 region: CASSQPTGGLSYEQYF. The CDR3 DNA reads TGTGCCAGCAGCCAGCCGACAGGGGGTTTATCCTACGAGCAGTACTTC.

Here the CDR3 reads CASSLGGQETQYF. The CDR3 coding sequence is TGTGCCAGCAGCTTAGGAGGACAAGAGACCCAGTACTTC. The V gene is TRBV11-2, the J gene TRBJ2-5; D is uncertain. The CDR3 length is 13 residues. Germline CDR1 is SGHAT and CDR2 is FQNNGV. Trimming left V 1 base short and J 2 bases short, with 5 bases between.

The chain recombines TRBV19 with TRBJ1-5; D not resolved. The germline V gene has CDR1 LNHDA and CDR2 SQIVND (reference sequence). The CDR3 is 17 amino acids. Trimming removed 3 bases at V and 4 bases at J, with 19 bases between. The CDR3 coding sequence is TGTGCCAGTAGTATTCCTCCGGGGTCTGGGTTAAATCAGCCCCAGCATTTT. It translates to CASSIPPGSGLNQPQHF.

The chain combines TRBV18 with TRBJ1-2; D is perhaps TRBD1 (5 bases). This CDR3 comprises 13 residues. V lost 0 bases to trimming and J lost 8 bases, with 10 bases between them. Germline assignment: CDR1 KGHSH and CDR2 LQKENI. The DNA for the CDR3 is TGTGCCAGCTCACCACCGGCAGGGACCGGCTACACCTTC. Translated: CASSPPAGTGYTF.

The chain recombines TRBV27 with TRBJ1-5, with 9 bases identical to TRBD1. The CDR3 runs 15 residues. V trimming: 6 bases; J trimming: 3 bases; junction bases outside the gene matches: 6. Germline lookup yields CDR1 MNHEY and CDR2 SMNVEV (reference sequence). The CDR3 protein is CASRPGTGINQPQHF. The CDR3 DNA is TGTGCCAGCAGGCCCGGGACAGGGATCAATCAGCCCCAGCATTTT.

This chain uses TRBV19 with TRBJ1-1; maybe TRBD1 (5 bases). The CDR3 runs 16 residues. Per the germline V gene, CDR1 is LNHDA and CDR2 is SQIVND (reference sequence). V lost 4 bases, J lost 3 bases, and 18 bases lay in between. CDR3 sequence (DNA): TGTGCCAGTAGTACCCCCTTGGGGGGTAGGGACACTGAAGCTTTCTTT. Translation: CASSTPLGGRDTEAFF. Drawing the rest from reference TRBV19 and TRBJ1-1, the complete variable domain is DGGITQSPKYLFRKEGQNVTLSCEQNLNHDAMYWYRQDPGQGLRLIYYSQIVNDFQKGDIAEGYSVSREKKESFPLTVTSAQKNPTAFYLCASSTPLGGRDTEAFFGQGTRLTVV.

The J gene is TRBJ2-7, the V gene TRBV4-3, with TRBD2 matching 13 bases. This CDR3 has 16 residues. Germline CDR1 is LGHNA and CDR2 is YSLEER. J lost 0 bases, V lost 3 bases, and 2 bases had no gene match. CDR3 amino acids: CASSQGLAGLSYEQYF. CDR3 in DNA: TGCGCCAGCAGCCAGGGACTAGCGGGGCTCTCCTACGAGCAGTACTTC.